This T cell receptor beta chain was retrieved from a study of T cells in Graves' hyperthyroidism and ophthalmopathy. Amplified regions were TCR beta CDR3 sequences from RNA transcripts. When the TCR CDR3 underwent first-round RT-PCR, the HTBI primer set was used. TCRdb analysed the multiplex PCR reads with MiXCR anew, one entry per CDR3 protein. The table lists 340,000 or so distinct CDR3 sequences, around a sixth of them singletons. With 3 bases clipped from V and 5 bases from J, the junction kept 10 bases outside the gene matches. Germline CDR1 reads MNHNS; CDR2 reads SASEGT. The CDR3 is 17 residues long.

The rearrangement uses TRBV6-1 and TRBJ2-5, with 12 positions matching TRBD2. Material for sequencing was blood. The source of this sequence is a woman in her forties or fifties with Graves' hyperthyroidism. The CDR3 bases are TGTGCCAGCAGTGATAGTTGGTCTAGCGGGGGGGGGGAGACCCAGTACTTC. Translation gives CASSDSWSSGGGETQYF.